These 3 T cell receptor beta chains were all obtained from the same sample, sequenced in a study of blood T cell repertoires in COVID-19. Repertoires were generated with immunoSEQ multiplex PCR, while TCRdb's copy carries only in-frame clones and drops some. The repertoire holds hundreds of thousands of clones, 86% seen once, with over 3% in the top ten. Sequencing was done on a sample of PBMCs or T cells enriched from blood (not recorded which). The receptors were gathered from a woman aged 45-60 years in a cohort exposed to, infected with or recovered from COVID-19 (not recorded which).

V and J are TRBV10-2 and TRBJ1-2; 10 nucleotides agree with TRBD1. CDR3 length equals 13 residues. Germline V gene lookup returns CDR1 WSHSY and CDR2 SAAADI. Trimming took 7 bases from V and 8 from J; bases not matched to a gene: 7. The CDR3 sequence: CASIRDRGFGYTF. The CDR3 region has the DNA TGCGCCAGCATCCGGGACAGGGGATTCGGCTACACCTTC.

The CDR3 protein is CASSYKGGEKLFF. The CDR3 DNA follows: TGTGCCAGCAGTTATAAAGGGGGAGAAAAACTGTTTTTT. The rearrangement uses TRBV6-5 and TRBJ1-4; the D gene is possibly TRBD1 (6 bases). Germline CDR1 reads MNHEY; CDR2 reads SVGAGI. This CDR3 has 13 amino acids. Trimming removed 3 bases at V and 8 bases at J, with 10 bases between.

This sequence joins TRBV7-8 and TRBJ2-3, with D perhaps matching TRBD1 (5 bases). The germline V gene has CDR1 SGHVS and CDR2 FQNEAQ. Between the trimmed V and J ends, which lost 1 base and 6 bases, there was a span of 8 bases. The CDR3 loop spans 13 amino acids. The CDR3 nucleotides read TGTGCCAGCAGCTTAGGACAGTTGGATACGCAGTATTTT. This gives the protein CASSLGQLDTQYF.